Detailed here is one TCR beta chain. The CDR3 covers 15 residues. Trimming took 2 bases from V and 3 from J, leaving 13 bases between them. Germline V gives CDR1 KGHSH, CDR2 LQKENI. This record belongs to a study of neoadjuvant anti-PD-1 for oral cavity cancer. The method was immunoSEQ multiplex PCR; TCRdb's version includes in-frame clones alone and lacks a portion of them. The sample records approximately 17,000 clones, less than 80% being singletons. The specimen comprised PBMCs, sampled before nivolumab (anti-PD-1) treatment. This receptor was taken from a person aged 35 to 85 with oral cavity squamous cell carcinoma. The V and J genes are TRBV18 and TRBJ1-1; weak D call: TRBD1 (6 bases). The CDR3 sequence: CASSPSAGGHTEAFF. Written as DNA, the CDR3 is TGTGCCAGCTCACCATCGGCGGGGGGCCACACTGAAGCTTTCTTT.